The present T cell receptor beta chain was sequenced within a study of OX40 agonist ivuxolimab in advanced cancers. Study background: Those treated in dose escalation had hepatocellular carcinoma, melanoma, renal cell cancer or head and neck cancer.

Concerning this clone itself: The antigen is unknown.

Repertoires were generated with immunoSEQ multiplex PCR, while TCRdb's copy carries only in-frame clones and drops some. The sample records 90,000 to 150,000 clones, 75% to 90% being singletons. This CDR3 has 17 amino acids. V was clipped by 0 bases and J by 0 bases; unmatched bases: 3. The V gene's germline CDR1 is SGDLS and CDR2 YYNGEE. Sampling of blood occurred at baseline, cycle 4 day 1, and cycle 7 day 1. General study findings and limits: CD8+ T cells showed, on average, more clonal expansion than CD4+ cells.

The chain employs TRBV9 and TRBJ2-6; 7 bases are shared with TRBD1. Sequenced material: CD4+ or CD8+ T cells sorted from blood, taken in a trial of the OX40 agonist ivuxolimab. This TCR was sampled from an adult with an advanced solid tumor such as melanoma, head and neck, liver or kidney cancer. CDR3 amino acids: CASSVGDSSSGANVLTF. In DNA, the CDR3 is TGTGCCAGCAGCGTAGGGGACAGCAGCTCTGGGGCCAACGTCCTGACTTTC.